The clone carrying this T cell receptor beta chain appeared many times. The CDR3 is made up of 13 amino acids. Germline V gene data show CDR1 as SGHRS and CDR2 as YFSETQ. V was shortened by 4 bases and J by 5 bases, with 9 bases between the two germline ends. This sample is drawn from a study of T cells after yellow fever vaccination. General study results and limits: Of the clonotypes, a small share occurred in both CD4 and CD8 compartments. Most clones from primary vaccination were detected again post-booster (about 96% CD4, roughly 85% CD8).

TCRdb used MiXCR to reprocess the 5' RACE reads, holding one entry per CDR3 protein. The profile shows over 10,000 distinct CDR3 sequences, 4.9% of them singletons. The genes are TRBV5-1 and TRBJ2-2; no reliable D call. The clonotype was recovered from a man aged 30-40 years who received the YFV17D yellow fever vaccine. Sample: PBMCs, either bulk or a sorted T-cell subset (CD4+, CD8+, memory, or dextramer-sorted; not recorded which), taken 45 days after the yellow fever booster vaccination. In nucleotides, the CDR3 is TGCGCCAGCAGCCCCCTCGGGACCGGGGAGCTGTTTTTT. Its protein is CASSPLGTGELFF.